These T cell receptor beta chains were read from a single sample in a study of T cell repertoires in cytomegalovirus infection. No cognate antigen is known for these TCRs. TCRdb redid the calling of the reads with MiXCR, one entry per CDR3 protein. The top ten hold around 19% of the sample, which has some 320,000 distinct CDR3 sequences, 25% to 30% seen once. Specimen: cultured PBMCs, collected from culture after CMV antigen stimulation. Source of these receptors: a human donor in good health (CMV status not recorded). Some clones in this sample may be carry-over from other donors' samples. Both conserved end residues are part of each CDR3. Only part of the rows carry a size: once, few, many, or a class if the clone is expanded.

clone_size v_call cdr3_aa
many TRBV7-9 CASSPPPSGNTIYF
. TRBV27 CASSLLPSDRGAYEQYF
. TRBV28 CASSRAREQYF
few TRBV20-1 CGWGGNNEQFF
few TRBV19 CASSIETLTEMNTEAFF
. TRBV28 CASSSEPHPRGGSGYYEQYF
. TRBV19 CASIQGGAYNEQFF
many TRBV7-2 CASKTGTGTEKLFF
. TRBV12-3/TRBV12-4 CASSTTSGGAYEQYF
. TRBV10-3 CAPLEGPAYGYTF
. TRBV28 CASSGNRGTNNSPLHF
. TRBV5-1 CASSPSGEQPQHF
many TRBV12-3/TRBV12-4 CASSFDRSGNTIYF
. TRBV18 CASSPAGFSYNEQFF
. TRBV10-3 CAISPGLAGAARSNTGELFF
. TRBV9 CASSPLRWTNYGYTF
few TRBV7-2 CVSSFEGRNTEAFF
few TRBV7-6 CASSLDGRPNYEQYF
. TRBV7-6 CASSPAVTGELFF
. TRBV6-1 CASSSPTSGRYEQYF
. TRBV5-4 CASSLAGGDSSYTF
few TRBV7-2 CASSRDVGGYTF
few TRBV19 CASSKQVDTEAFF
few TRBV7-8 CASSLGDRVRFQPQHF
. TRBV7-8 CASSLDSRATTSNTGELFF
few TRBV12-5 CASGLVVGPAGRNQPQHF
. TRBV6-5 CASSSLGPNYGYTF
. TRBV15 CATSPQGAPGEKLFF
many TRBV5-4 CASSKEGPYEQYF
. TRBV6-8 CASSFSRADTQYF
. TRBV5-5 CASSLGQGNEQFF
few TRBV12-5 CASGLERAGIAEAFF
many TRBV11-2 CASSPRRGGYWEQFF
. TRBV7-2 CASGISRSQETQYF
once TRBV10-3 CAISPGTGVSPLHF
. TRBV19 CASSVTGGTEAFF
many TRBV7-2 CASSLARFYEQYF
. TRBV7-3 CASSLMGPPNSNQPQHF
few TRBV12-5 CASGRTGGLYGYTF
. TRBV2 CASTARTPIYEQYF
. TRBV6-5 CASSLSQGRYGYTF
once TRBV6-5 CASSEIPGQFF
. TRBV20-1 CSARRRGGQETQYF
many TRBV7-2 CASSLTTASYEQYF
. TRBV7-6 CASRESAGNTIYF
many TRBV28 CASSIRQAEKLFF